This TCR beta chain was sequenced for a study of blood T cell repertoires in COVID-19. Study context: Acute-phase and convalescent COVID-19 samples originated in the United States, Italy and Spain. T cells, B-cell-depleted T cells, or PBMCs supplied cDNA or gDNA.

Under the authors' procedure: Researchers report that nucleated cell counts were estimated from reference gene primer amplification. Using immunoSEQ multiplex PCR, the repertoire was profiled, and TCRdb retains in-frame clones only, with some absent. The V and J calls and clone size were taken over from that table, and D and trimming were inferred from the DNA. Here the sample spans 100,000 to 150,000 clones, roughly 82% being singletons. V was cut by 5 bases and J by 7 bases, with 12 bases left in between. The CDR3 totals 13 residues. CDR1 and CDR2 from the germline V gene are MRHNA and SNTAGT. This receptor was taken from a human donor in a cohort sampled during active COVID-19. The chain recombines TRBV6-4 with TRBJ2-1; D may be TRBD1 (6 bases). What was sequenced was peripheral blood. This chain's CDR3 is CASSSDRWNEQFF. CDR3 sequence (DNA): TGTGCCAGCAGTTCCGACAGGTGGAATGAGCAGTTCTTC.